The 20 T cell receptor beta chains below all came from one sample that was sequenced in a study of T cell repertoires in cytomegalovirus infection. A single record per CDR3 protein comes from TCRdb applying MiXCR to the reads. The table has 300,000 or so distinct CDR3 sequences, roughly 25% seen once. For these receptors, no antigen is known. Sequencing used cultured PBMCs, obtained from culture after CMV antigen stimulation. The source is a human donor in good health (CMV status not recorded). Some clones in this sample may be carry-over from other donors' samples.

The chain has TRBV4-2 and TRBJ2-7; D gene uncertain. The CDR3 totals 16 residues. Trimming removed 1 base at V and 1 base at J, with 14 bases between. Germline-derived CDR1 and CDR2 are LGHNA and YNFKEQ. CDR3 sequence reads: CASSQVPAESSYEQYF. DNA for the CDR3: TGTGCCAGCAGCCAAGTCCCCGCGGAAAGTTCCTACGAGCAGTACTTC.

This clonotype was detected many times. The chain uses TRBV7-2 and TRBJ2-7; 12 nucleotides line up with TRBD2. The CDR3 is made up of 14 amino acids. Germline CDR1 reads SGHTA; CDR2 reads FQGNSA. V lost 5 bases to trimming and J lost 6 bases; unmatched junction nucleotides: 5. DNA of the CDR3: TGTGCCAGCAGCCCGACTAGCGGGAGACCCGAGCAGTACTTC. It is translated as CASSPTSGRPEQYF.

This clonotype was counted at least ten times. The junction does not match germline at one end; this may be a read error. CDR3 sequence (DNA): TGTGCCAGCAGCTCCAATAGGGGAGATGCGCAGTATTTT. It is translated as CASSSNRGDAQYF. This chain connects TRBV7-8 to TRBJ2-3; D possibly uses TRBD1 or TRBD2 (5 bases each). Germline V lookup: CDR1 SGHVS, CDR2 FQNEAQ. CDR3 length equals 13 residues.

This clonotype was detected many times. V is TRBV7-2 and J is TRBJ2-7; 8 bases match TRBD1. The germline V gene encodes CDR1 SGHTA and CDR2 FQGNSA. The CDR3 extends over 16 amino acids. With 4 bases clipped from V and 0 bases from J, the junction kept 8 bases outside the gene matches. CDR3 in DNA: TGTGCCAGCAGCTCCCGAAGGACAGGGAGCTCCTACGAGCAGTACGTC. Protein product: CASSSRRTGSSYEQYV.

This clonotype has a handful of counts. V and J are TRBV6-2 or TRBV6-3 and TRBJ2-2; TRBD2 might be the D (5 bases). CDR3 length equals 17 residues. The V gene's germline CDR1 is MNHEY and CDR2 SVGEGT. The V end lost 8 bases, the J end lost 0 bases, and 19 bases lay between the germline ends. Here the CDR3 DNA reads TGTGCCAGCGGGATGTACCTGGGAGCCGCGAACACCGGGGAGCTGTTTTTT. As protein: CASGMYLGAANTGELFF.

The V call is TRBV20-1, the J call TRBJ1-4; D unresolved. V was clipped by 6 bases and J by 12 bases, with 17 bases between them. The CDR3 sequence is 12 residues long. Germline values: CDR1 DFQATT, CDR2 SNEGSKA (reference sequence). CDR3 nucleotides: TGCAGTGCCCGCTGGGGTGGCATGGAACTGTTTTTT. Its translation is CSARWGGMELFF.

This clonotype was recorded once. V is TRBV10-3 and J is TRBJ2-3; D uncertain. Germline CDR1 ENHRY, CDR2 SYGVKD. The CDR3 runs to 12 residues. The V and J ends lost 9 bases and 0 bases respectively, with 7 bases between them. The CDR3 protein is CAIGPSTDTQYF. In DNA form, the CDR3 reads TGTGCCATAGGACCGAGCACAGATACGCAGTATTTT.

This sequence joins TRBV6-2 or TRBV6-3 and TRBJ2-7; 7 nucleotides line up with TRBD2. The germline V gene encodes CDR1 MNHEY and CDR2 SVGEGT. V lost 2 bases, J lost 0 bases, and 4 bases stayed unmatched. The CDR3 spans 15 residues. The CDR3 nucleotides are TGTGCCAGCAGTTACGGGGAGGGCAGCTCCTACGAGCAGTACGTC. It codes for CASSYGEGSSYEQYV.

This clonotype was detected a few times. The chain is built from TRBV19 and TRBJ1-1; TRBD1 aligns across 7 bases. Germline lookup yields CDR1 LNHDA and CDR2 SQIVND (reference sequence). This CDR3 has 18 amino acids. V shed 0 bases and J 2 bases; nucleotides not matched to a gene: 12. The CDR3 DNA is TGTGCCAGTAGTATAGATCGGCCAACAGGGGAACGCAACACTGAAGCTTTCTTT. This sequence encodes CASSIDRPTGERNTEAFF. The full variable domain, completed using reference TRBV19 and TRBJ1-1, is DGGITQSPKYLFRKEGQNVTLSCEQNLNHDAMYWYRQDPGQGLRLIYYSQIVNDFQKGDIAEGYSVSREKKESFPLTVTSAQKNPTAFYLCASSIDRPTGERNTEAFFGQGTRLTVV.

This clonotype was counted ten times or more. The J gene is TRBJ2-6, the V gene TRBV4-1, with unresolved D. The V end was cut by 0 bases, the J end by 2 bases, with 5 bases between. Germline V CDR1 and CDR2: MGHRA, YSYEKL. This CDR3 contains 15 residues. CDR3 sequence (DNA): TGCGCCAGCAGCCAAGACCCTGCTGGGGCCAACGTCCTGACTTTC. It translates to CASSQDPAGANVLTF.

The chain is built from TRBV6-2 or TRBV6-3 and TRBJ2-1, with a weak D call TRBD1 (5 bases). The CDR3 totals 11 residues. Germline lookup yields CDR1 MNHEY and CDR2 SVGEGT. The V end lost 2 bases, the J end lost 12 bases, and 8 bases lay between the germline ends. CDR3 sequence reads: CASSYRGGQFF. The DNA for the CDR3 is TGTGCCAGCAGTTACAGGGGCGGGCAGTTCTTC.

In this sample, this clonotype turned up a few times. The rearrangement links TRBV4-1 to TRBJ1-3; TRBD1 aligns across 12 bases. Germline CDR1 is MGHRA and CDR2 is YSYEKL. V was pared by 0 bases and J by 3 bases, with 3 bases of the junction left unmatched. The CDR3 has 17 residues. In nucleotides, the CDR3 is TGCGCCAGCAGCCAAGAGGGACAGGGGGCTTATGGAAACACCATATATTTT. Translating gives CASSQEGQGAYGNTIYF.

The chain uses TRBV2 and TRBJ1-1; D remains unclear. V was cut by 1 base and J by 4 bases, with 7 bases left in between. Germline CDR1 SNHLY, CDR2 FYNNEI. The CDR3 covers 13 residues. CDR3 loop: CASSEVWSTEAFF. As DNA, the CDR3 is TGTGCCAGCAGTGAAGTTTGGAGCACTGAAGCTTTCTTT.

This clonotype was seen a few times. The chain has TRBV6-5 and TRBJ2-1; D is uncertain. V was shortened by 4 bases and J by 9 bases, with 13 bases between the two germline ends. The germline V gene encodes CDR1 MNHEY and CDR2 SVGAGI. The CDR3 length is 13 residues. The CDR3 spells CASSFLGTGEQFF. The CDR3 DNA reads TGTGCCAGCAGTTTCTTGGGAACTGGTGAGCAGTTCTTC.

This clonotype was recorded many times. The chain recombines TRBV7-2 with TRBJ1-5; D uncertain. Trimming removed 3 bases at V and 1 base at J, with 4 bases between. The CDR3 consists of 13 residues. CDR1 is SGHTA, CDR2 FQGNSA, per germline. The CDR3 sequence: CASSFASNQPQHF. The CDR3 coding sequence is TGTGCCAGCAGCTTTGCAAGCAATCAGCCCCAGCATTTT.

CDR3 sequence (DNA): TGTGCCAGCAGTTTTTTGGTACAGGGGGTCGATCAGCCCCAGCATTTT. It yields the protein CASSFLVQGVDQPQHF. This rearrangement joins TRBV28 to TRBJ1-5; 8 bases agree with TRBD1. CDR3 size: 16 residues. After removal of 3 bases from V and 5 bases from J, the junction contained 9 bases not matched to a gene. Germline CDR1 MDHEN, CDR2 SYDVKM. Variable domain in full (rest from reference TRBV28 and TRBJ1-5): DVKVTQSSRYLVKRTGEKVFLECVQDMDHENMFWYRQDPGLGLRLIYFSYDVKMKEKGDIPEGYSVSREKKERFSLILESASTNQTSMYLCASSFLVQGVDQPQHFGDGTRLSIL.

The CDR3 spells CATLTSNGYTF. CDR3 DNA sequence: TGTGCCACCCTGACTAGTAATGGCTACACCTTC. The V and J genes are TRBV12-3 or TRBV12-4 and TRBJ1-2; D is ambiguous. Trimming pared 10 bases from V and 6 bases from J, leaving 12 bases between. This CDR3 is 11 amino acids long.

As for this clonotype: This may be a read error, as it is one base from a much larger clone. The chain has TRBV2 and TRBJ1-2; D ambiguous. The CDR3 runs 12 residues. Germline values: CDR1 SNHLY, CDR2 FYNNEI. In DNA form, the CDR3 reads TGTACCACGCGTCTTTTCGCCTATGGCTACACCTTC. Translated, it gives CTTRLFAYGYTF.

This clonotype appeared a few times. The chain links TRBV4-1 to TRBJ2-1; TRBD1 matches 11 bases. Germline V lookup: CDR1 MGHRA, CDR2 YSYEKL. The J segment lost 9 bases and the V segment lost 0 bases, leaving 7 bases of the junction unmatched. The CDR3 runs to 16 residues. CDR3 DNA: TGCGCCAGCAGCCAAGATGAGGACAGGGGGCTGGGTGAGCAGTTCTTC. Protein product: CASSQDEDRGLGEQFF.

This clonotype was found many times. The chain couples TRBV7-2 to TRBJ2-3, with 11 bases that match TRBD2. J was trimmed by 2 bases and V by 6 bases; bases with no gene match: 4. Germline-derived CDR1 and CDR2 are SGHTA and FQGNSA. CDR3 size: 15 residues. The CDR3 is CASSWGLADTDTQYF. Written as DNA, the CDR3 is TGTGCCAGCAGTTGGGGACTAGCGGACACAGATACGCAGTATTTT.